The 29 T cell receptor beta chains reported below all come from one sample, sequenced in a study of blood T cell repertoires in COVID-19. Data came from immunoSEQ multiplex PCR; TCRdb stores just in-frame clones and leaves some out. Of approximately 150,000 clones in the sample, over 75% were seen once. The specimen was peripheral blood. The receptors come from a man in his 70s who had recovered from COVID-19.

This clone was picked up one time. The chain couples TRBV6-5 to TRBJ2-2, with 8 bases that match TRBD2. After removal of 6 bases from V and 4 bases from J, the junction contained 7 bases not matched to a gene. The CDR3 sequence is 15 residues long. Germline CDR1 and CDR2: MNHEY and SVGAGI. As DNA, the CDR3 is TGTGCCAGCAGAATGTCAGCGGGAGTCACCGGGGAGCTGTTTTTT. Protein sequence: CASRMSAGVTGELFF.

The J gene is TRBJ1-1, the V gene TRBV30; TRBD1 agrees at 11 bases. The germline V gene has CDR1 GTSNPN and CDR2 SVGIG (reference sequence). The length of the CDR3 is 18 residues. V was pared by 4 bases and J by 4 bases, with 17 bases of the junction left unmatched. The CDR3 loop reads CAWNPGQGALSVCTEAFF. The CDR3 DNA reads TGTGCCTGGAACCCCGGACAGGGGGCCCTTTCGGTATGCACTGAAGCTTTCTTT. The entire variable domain, with the rest obtained from reference TRBV30 and TRBJ1-1, is as follows: SQTIHQWPATLVQPVGSPLSLECTVEGTSNPNLYWYRQAAGRGLQLLFYSVGIGQISSEVPQNLSASRPQDRQFILSSKKLLLSDSGFYLCAWNPGQGALSVCTEAFFGQGTRLTVV.

The V call is TRBV4-1, the J call TRBJ2-3; 11 bases agree with TRBD2. Germline values: CDR1 MGHRA, CDR2 YSYEKL. CDR3 length: 16 residues. The V gene end was trimmed by 2 bases and the J gene end by 5 bases; junction bases not matched to a gene: 6. CDR3 bases: TGCGCCAGCAGCCAATCCGGCACTAGCGGGAGAGATACGCAGTATTTT. Translation gives CASSQSGTSGRDTQYF.

The chain joins TRBV5-4 to TRBJ2-1; TRBD2 aligns across 14 bases. This CDR3 contains 16 residues. Germline CDR1 and CDR2: SGHNT and YYREEE (reference sequence). Trimming at V came to 3 bases and at J to 9 bases, leaving 8 bases not matched to a gene. CDR3 sequence reads: CASSSPGTSGSGEQFF. The CDR3 DNA is TGTGCCAGCAGCTCCCCCGGGACTAGCGGGAGCGGTGAGCAGTTCTTC.

The chain is built from TRBV6-5 and TRBJ1-2; a possible D gene is TRBD1 (5 bases). The CDR3 contains 14 residues. Germline CDR1 and CDR2: MNHEY and SVGAGI. Trimming pared 5 bases from V and 0 bases from J, leaving 10 bases between. Here the CDR3 DNA reads TGTGCCAGCAGTCTGACAGACACTAACTATGGCTACACCTTC. Translation gives CASSLTDTNYGYTF.

In its sample, this clone was seen once. This chain joins TRBV28 and TRBJ1-4; 7 bases are a match to TRBD1. J lost 4 bases, V lost 6 bases, and 5 bases had no gene match. Germline V gene lookup returns CDR1 MDHEN and CDR2 SYDVKM. This CDR3 contains 14 residues. CDR3 protein: CASRSGTVNEKLFF. The CDR3 DNA reads TGTGCCAGCAGATCCGGGACAGTTAATGAAAAACTGTTTTTT.

The V and J genes are TRBV9 and TRBJ2-7; a weak D match, TRBD1 (5 bases). V was clipped by 0 bases and J by 0 bases, with 7 bases between them. CDR1 and CDR2 (germline): SGDLS, YYNGEE. CDR3 size: 14 residues. The CDR3 DNA sequence: TGTGCCAGCAGCGTAGGACAGAGCTCCTACGAGCAGTACTTC. This sequence encodes CASSVGQSSYEQYF.

The chain's CDR3 is CASSLGQGGQNTEAFF. In nucleotides, the CDR3 is TGTGCCAGCAGTTTGGGACAGGGGGGACAGAACACTGAAGCTTTCTTT. The chain employs TRBV2 and TRBJ1-1, with 11 bases fitting TRBD1. V shed 5 bases, J shed 1 base, and the junction held 6 bases outside the gene matches. Germline CDR1 is SNHLY and CDR2 is FYNNEI. This CDR3 is built from 16 residues.

The sample holds a few counts of this clone. This rearrangement joins TRBV24-1 to TRBJ2-1; the D gene is possibly TRBD2 (5 bases). The V gene's germline CDR1 is KGHDR and CDR2 SFDVKD. Trimming removed 5 bases from V and 0 bases from J, with 13 bases in between. The CDR3 has 16 amino acids. CDR3 nucleotide sequence: TGTGCCACCAGTGGCCAGACTACAAACTCCTACAATGAGCAGTTCTTC. Translating it yields CATSGQTTNSYNEQFF.

CDR3 DNA: TGTGCCAGCAGCGTAGATCCTAGCGGGACCTACGAGCAGTACTTC. This translates into CASSVDPSGTYEQYF. V is TRBV9 and J is TRBJ2-7, with TRBD2 identical over 9 bases. Germline trimming cut 0 bases from V and 2 bases from J; bases unmatched to any gene: 3. From germline, CDR1 is SGDLS and CDR2 YYNGEE. The CDR3 runs to 15 residues.

This clone was found a few times. This rearrangement joins TRBV7-2 to TRBJ1-1, with D possibly being TRBD1 (5 bases). CDR3 length equals 16 residues. In germline, CDR1 is SGHTA, CDR2 FQGNSA. V lost 3 bases to trimming and J lost 0 bases, with 14 bases between them. The CDR3 protein is CASSFHRRAMNTEAFF. CDR3 nucleotides: TGTGCCAGCAGCTTCCACAGGAGGGCTATGAACACTGAAGCTTTCTTT. The full variable domain, with the rest looked up from reference TRBV7-2 and TRBJ1-1, is GAGVSQSPSNKVTEKGKDVELRCDPISGHTALYWYRQSLGQGLEFLIYFQGNSAPDKSGLPSDRFSAERTGGSVSTLTIQRTQQEDSAVYLCASSFHRRAMNTEAFFGQGTRLTVV.

The J gene is TRBJ1-2, the V gene TRBV29-1, with a weak D call TRBD1 (5 bases). The CDR3 contains 11 residues. V was pared by 7 bases and J by 6 bases, with 12 bases between. Germline V lookup: CDR1 SQVTM, CDR2 ANQGSEA. CDR3 residues: CSAGAGDGYTF. Written as DNA, the CDR3 is TGCAGCGCCGGGGCGGGGGATGGCTACACCTTC.

The V call is TRBV7-2, the J call TRBJ2-1; 9 nucleotides match TRBD2. CDR3 size: 16 residues. The germline V gene has CDR1 SGHTA and CDR2 FQGNSA. J lost 3 bases, V lost 5 bases, and 8 bases had no gene match. The DNA of the CDR3 is TGTGCCAGCAGCCTACAGAGCGGGAGGCTCTACAATGAGCAGTTCTTC. Residues: CASSLQSGRLYNEQFF.

The chain has TRBV6-5 and TRBJ2-7; 7 nucleotides agree with TRBD2. Germline assignment: CDR1 MNHEY and CDR2 SVGAGI. J gave up 3 bases and V 8 bases, and 7 bases lay outside the gene matches. The CDR3 is 13 residues long. The CDR3 DNA is TGTGCCAGCGGTCCTAGCGGACTCTACGAGCAGTACTTC. As protein: CASGPSGLYEQYF.

The genes are TRBV6-2 or TRBV6-3 and TRBJ1-5, with a possible D match to TRBD1 (5 bases). This CDR3 region has 16 residues. V was shortened by 2 bases and J by 2 bases, with 13 bases between the two germline ends. From germline, CDR1 is MNHEY and CDR2 SVGEGT. DNA for the CDR3: TGTGCCAGCAGTTACGGGGACTTCTCAGGCAATCAGCCCCAGCATTTT. As protein: CASSYGDFSGNQPQHF.

The chain uses TRBV7-2 and TRBJ1-5; the D gene is possibly TRBD1 (6 bases). From germline, CDR1 is SGHTA and CDR2 FQGNSA. V was cut by 5 bases and J by 2 bases, with 19 bases left in between. The CDR3 has 17 amino acids. This CDR3 is CASSLSQGRGGNQPQHF. The CDR3, as DNA: TGTGCCAGCAGCCTTAGTCAGGGCAGGGGAGGCAATCAGCCCCAGCATTTT.

As to this clone: The same CDR3 arises from other DNA sequences in this sample as well. The chain is built from TRBV24-1 and TRBJ1-5; D remains ambiguous. Germline values: CDR1 KGHDR, CDR2 SFDVKD. The CDR3 has 12 residues. Between the trimmed V and J ends, which lost 4 bases and 4 bases, there was a span of 4 bases. The chain's CDR3 is CATSDPNQPQHF. The CDR3 DNA sequence: TGTGCCACCAGTGACCCGAATCAGCCCCAGCATTTT.

The chain joins TRBV28 to TRBJ1-1, with TRBD1 matching over 8 bases. The CDR3 has 13 residues. The germline gives CDR1 MDHEN, CDR2 SYDVKM. The ends lost 5 bases at V and 5 bases at J; junction bases unmatched: 4. This CDR3 reads CASSGQGRTEAFF. The DNA for the CDR3 is TGTGCCAGCAGTGGACAGGGTCGGACTGAAGCTTTCTTT.

V gene TRBV25-1 combines with J gene TRBJ1-2; tentatively, D is TRBD1 (6 bases). The CDR3 is made up of 15 amino acids. From germline, CDR1 is MGHDK and CDR2 SYGVNS. The germline V and J ends were trimmed by 4 bases and 2 bases, with 14 bases remaining between them. CDR3 in amino acids: CASSGRQDVNYGYTF. For the CDR3, the DNA is TGTGCCAGCAGTGGTAGACAGGACGTCAACTATGGCTACACCTTC.

This chain connects TRBV6-5 to TRBJ2-5; D perhaps matches TRBD1 (5 bases). CDR1 MNHEY and CDR2 SVGAGI come from the germline V gene. CDR3 size: 14 residues. V gave up 2 bases and J gave up 3 bases, with 10 bases separating them. The CDR3 DNA reads TGTGCCAGCAGTTACGGGGCAGCTAAAGAGACCCAGTACTTC. The encoded protein is CASSYGAAKETQYF.

The V gene is TRBV5-8, the J gene TRBJ2-7; 8 nucleotides line up with TRBD1. This CDR3 has 15 amino acids. Germline loops: CDR1 SGHTS, CDR2 YDEGEE. Germline trimming cut 5 bases from V and 2 bases from J; bases unmatched to any gene: 9. In DNA form, the CDR3 reads TGTGCCAGCAGTTCCGGGACAGGACTCACCTACGAGCAGTACTTC. Translation gives CASSSGTGLTYEQYF.

The chain links TRBV7-8 to TRBJ1-2; 7 bases are shared with TRBD1. The J segment lost 6 bases and the V segment lost 5 bases, leaving 12 bases of the junction unmatched. CDR3 size: 15 residues. Germline V gene data show CDR1 as SGHVS and CDR2 as FQNEAQ. CDR3 DNA: TGTGCCAGCAGCGTCCAGGGGGTCGTCGGTGATGGCTACACCTTC. Amino acid sequence: CASSVQGVVGDGYTF.

J is TRBJ2-2 and V is TRBV5-1; TRBD2 might be the D (5 bases). The CDR3 spans 15 residues. Per germline, CDR1 SGHRS and CDR2 YFSETQ. Trimming stripped 0 bases from V and 7 bases from J, with 13 bases between. The CDR3 DNA reads as TGCGCCAGCAGCTTGGACGGGAATTTCGGCGGGGAGCTGTTTTTT. Its translation is CASSLDGNFGGELFF.

The V call is TRBV7-2, the J call TRBJ2-1, with D possibly matching TRBD2 (5 bases). The germline gives CDR1 SGHTA, CDR2 FQGNSA. V was clipped by 5 bases and J by 9 bases, with 14 bases between them. This CDR3 has 13 amino acids. DNA for the CDR3: TGTGCCAGCAGCGTCCAAATACGGGGTGAGCAGTTCTTC. The encoded protein is CASSVQIRGEQFF.

This rearrangement joins TRBV4-3 to TRBJ1-5; the match to TRBD1 covers 8 bases. CDR1 LGHNA and CDR2 YSLEER come from the germline V gene. The junction had 6 bases not matched to a gene; V was cut back by 3 bases and J by 5 bases. This CDR3 comprises 15 residues. For the CDR3, the DNA is TGCGCCAGCAGCCATGAACAGGGGGGGGATCAGCCCCAGCATTTT. It encodes CASSHEQGGDQPQHF.

CDR3 sequence reads: CASSPLTGGIYEQYF. The DNA for the CDR3 is TGTGCCAGCAGTCCTTTGACAGGGGGAATCTACGAGCAGTACTTC. V usage is TRBV3-1 (or the pseudogene TRBV3-2) and J usage is TRBJ2-7; TRBD1 agrees at 9 bases. With V trimmed by 6 bases and J by 3 bases, 9 bases remained unmatched. This CDR3 has 15 amino acids. Germline V gives CDR1 LGHDT, CDR2 YNNKEL (reference sequence).

The rearrangement joins TRBV2 to TRBJ2-3; 8 bases fit TRBD2. Trimming cost V 4 bases and J 4 bases; bases outside gene matches: 4. Germline values: CDR1 SNHLY, CDR2 FYNNEI. This CDR3 comprises 14 residues. The CDR3 DNA sequence: TGTGCCAGCAGTGTACAGCGGGAGTCAGATACGCAGTATTTT. It specifies CASSVQRESDTQYF.

V and J are TRBV4-3 and TRBJ1-6; D unclear. The V gene lost 1 base and the J gene lost 8 bases, with 6 bases spanning the gap. There are 13 residues in the CDR3. CDR1 and CDR2 from the germline V gene are LGHNA and YSLEER. The CDR3 here is CASSQGIHSPLHF. The CDR3 region has the DNA TGCGCCAGCAGCCAAGGTATCCATTCACCCCTCCACTTT.

V and J are TRBV4-3 and TRBJ2-1; D gene unclear. CDR3 length: 13 amino acids. Germline V gene sequence: CDR1 LGHNA, CDR2 YSLEER. V gave up 1 base and J gave up 8 bases, with 9 bases separating them. CDR3 coding DNA: TGCGCCAGCAGCCAAGGGCTCGCCTATGAGCAGTTCTTC. This gives the protein CASSQGLAYEQFF.